This T cell receptor beta chain was found in a study of T cells after yellow fever vaccination. MiXCR was run by TCRdb on the 5' RACE reads, yielding one entry per CDR3 protein. This sample has roughly 500,000 distinct CDR3 sequences, with around 21% found just once. The TCR originated in a man aged 25-45 years who received the YFV17D yellow fever vaccine. Sample: PBMCs, taken 15 days after the yellow fever booster vaccination.

As DNA, the CDR3 is TGTGCCAGCAGTCGGACAGGAAGGTTACGGACTGAAGCTTTCTTT. This codes for CASSRTGRLRTEAFF. The V gene is TRBV12-3 or TRBV12-4, the J gene TRBJ1-1, with 7 bases aligning to TRBD1. With V trimmed by 5 bases and J by 5 bases, 11 bases remained unmatched. The CDR3 is 15 residues long.